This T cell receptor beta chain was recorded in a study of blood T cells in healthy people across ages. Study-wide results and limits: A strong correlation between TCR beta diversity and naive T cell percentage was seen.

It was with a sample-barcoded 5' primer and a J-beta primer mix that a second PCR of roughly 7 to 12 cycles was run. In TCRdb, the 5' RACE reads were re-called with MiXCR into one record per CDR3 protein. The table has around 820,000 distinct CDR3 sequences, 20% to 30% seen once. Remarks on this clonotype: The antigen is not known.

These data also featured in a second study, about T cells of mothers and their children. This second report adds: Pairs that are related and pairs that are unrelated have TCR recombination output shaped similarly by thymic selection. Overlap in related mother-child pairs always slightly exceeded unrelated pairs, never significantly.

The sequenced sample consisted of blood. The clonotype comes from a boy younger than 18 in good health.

The CDR3 loop is CASPTIPGTGETYEQYF. For the CDR3, the DNA is TGTGCCAGCCCTACCATTCCCGGGACAGGGGAAACCTACGAGCAGTACTTC. V gene TRBV6-1 combines with J gene TRBJ2-7; 10 bases match TRBD1. The V and J ends lost 8 bases and 2 bases, in that order; junction bases with no gene match: 15. The CDR3 spans 17 residues. Germline V gene lookup returns CDR1 MNHNS and CDR2 SASEGT.